Following are 20 T cell receptor beta chains from one sample sequenced in a study of blood T cell repertoires in COVID-19. Assay: immunoSEQ multiplex PCR; the TCRdb copy retains only in-frame clones and omits some. The sample has about 170,000 clones; roughly four fifths are singletons. The specimen was peripheral blood. Every receptor here comes from a woman aged 80 or over with acute or convalescent COVID-19.

This sequence joins TRBV27 and TRBJ1-6, with D unresolved. The germline V gene has CDR1 MNHEY and CDR2 SMNVEV (reference sequence). V lost 1 base and J 0 bases, leaving 7 bases between the germline ends. This CDR3 has 16 amino acids. The CDR3 is CASSLFWSSYNSPLHF. In DNA form, the CDR3 reads TGTGCCAGCAGTTTATTCTGGAGCTCCTATAATTCACCCCTCCACTTT.

The V call is TRBV27, the J call TRBJ2-7, with D possibly TRBD2 on 6 matching bases. V dropped 7 bases and J dropped 0 bases, with 13 bases sitting between them. The CDR3 consists of 14 residues. The germline CDR1 and CDR2 sequences are MNHEY and SMNVEV (reference sequence). The CDR3 bases are TGTGCCAGCAAACGGCGGGAAAGCTCCTACGAGCAGTACTTC. It codes for CASKRRESSYEQYF.

The V gene is TRBV10-3, the J gene TRBJ1-1; TRBD1 agrees at 7 bases. Germline CDR1 is ENHRY and CDR2 is SYGVKD. V lost 5 bases and J lost 1; bases outside the gene matches: 4. The length of the CDR3 is 14 residues. CDR3 sequence: CAISFGTANTEAFF. The CDR3 DNA reads TGTGCCATCAGTTTCGGGACAGCGAACACTGAAGCTTTCTTT.

The CDR3 DNA follows: TGTGCCAGCAGCTCGGGACAGAACTATGGCTACACCTTC. Its translation is CASSSGQNYGYTF. The chain is built from TRBV5-5 and TRBJ1-2, with 7 bases fitting TRBD1. The trim removed 3 bases at V and 2 bases at J, leaving 1 base unmatched. The CDR3 is 13 residues long. CDR1 is SGHKS and CDR2 is YYEKEE in the germline V gene (reference sequence).

The chain couples TRBV2 to TRBJ2-7; perhaps TRBD2 as D (5 bases). The CDR3 runs to 15 residues. The germline gives CDR1 SNHLY, CDR2 FYNNEI. V lost 3 bases to trimming and J lost 0 bases, with 12 bases between them. Here the CDR3 reads CASSDLAFSSYEQYF. CDR3 in DNA: TGTGCCAGCAGTGACTTAGCGTTCAGCTCCTACGAGCAGTACTTC.

This chain uses TRBV27 with TRBJ2-3; the match to TRBD2 covers 7 bases. The V gene end was trimmed by 0 bases and the J gene end by 6 bases; junction bases not matched to a gene: 3. This CDR3 comprises 14 residues. The germline CDR1 and CDR2 sequences are MNHEY and SMNVEV (reference sequence). CDR3 protein: CASSLSRGGDTQYF. The CDR3 bases are TGTGCCAGCAGTTTATCTCGGGGAGGGGATACGCAGTATTTT.

As to this clone: The same CDR3 is also encoded by other DNA sequences in this sample. In nucleotides, the CDR3 is TGTGCCAGCAGTGAGTACGGTTACGAGCAGTACTTC. Residues: CASSEYGYEQYF. The V gene is TRBV2, the J gene TRBJ2-7; D remains unclear. The V gene's germline CDR1 is SNHLY and CDR2 FYNNEI. The V gene lost 3 bases and the J gene lost 4 bases, with 7 bases spanning the gap. This CDR3 comprises 12 residues.

The rearrangement uses TRBV9 and TRBJ2-2, with TRBD2 matching over 9 bases. CDR3 length equals 14 residues. CDR1 is SGDLS and CDR2 is YYNGEE in the germline V gene. J gave up 3 bases and V 5 bases, and 2 bases lay outside the gene matches. The CDR3 protein is CASSSGGYTGELFF. The CDR3 DNA reads TGTGCCAGCAGTAGCGGGGGATACACCGGGGAGCTGTTTTTT.

The chain recombines TRBV3-1 (or the pseudogene TRBV3-2) with TRBJ1-2; tentative D call: TRBD1 (5 bases). The CDR3 is 13 residues long. CDR1 is LGHDT, CDR2 YNNKEL, per germline (reference sequence). V lost 1 base and J lost 4, with 7 bases in between. The CDR3 DNA reads TGTGCCAGCAGCCAAGCGCAGGGCTATGGCTACACCTTC. Protein product: CASSQAQGYGYTF.

The rearrangement links TRBV9 to TRBJ2-5; 8 nucleotides agree with TRBD1. Trimming cost V 0 bases and J 0 bases; bases outside gene matches: 7. Germline V gene data show CDR1 as SGDLS and CDR2 as YYNGEE. There are 17 residues in the CDR3. This CDR3 is CASSVATGGGDQETQYF. CDR3 DNA sequence: TGTGCCAGCAGCGTAGCTACAGGGGGTGGGGACCAAGAGACCCAGTACTTC.

In nucleotides, the CDR3 is TGTGCCAGCAGCTTAGATCAGGGCCTATCCGGCTACACCTTC. It is translated as CASSLDQGLSGYTF. The V and J genes are TRBV11-2 and TRBJ1-2; D perhaps matches TRBD1 (5 bases). The V and J ends lost 0 bases and 8 bases respectively, with 13 bases between them. This CDR3 is built from 14 residues. Per germline, CDR1 SGHAT and CDR2 FQNNGV. The variable domain in full, completed from reference TRBV11-2 and TRBJ1-2, reads EAGVAQSPRYKIIEKRQSVAFWCNPISGHATLYWYQQILGQGPKLLIQFQNNGVVDDSQLPKDRFSAERLKGVDSTLKIQPAKLEDSAVYLCASSLDQGLSGYTFGSGTRLTVV.

The gene calls are TRBV29-1 and TRBJ2-2; D gene uncertain. This CDR3 has 13 amino acids. Germline assignment: CDR1 SQVTM and CDR2 ANQGSEA. The germline V and J ends were trimmed by 7 bases and 6 bases, with 15 bases remaining between them. Here the CDR3 reads CSASTLAAGELFF. The CDR3 region has the DNA TGCAGCGCCTCGACTTTAGCAGCCGGGGAGCTGTTTTTT.

The gene calls are TRBV29-1 and TRBJ2-3; TRBD2 matches at 13 bases. Germline loops: CDR1 SQVTM, CDR2 ANQGSEA. The CDR3 is made up of 23 amino acids. J was trimmed by 2 bases and V by 1 base; bases with no gene match: 24. CDR3 loop: CSVEADRTSGGPTRPAYTDTQYF. CDR3 nucleotide sequence: TGCAGCGTTGAAGCAGACAGGACTAGCGGGGGTCCAACACGCCCTGCCTACACAGATACGCAGTATTTT.

The CDR3 DNA is TGTGCCAGCAGTTACTTCAGAGGAGGCTACACCTTC. Its protein is CASSYFRGGYTF. V usage is TRBV6-5 and J usage is TRBJ1-2; no firm D call. This CDR3 comprises 12 residues. Trimming cost V 1 base and J 8 bases, with 8 bases left between them. In germline, CDR1 is MNHEY, CDR2 SVGAGI.

This clone showed up just once. The V and J genes are TRBV5-5 and TRBJ2-3; D not resolved. V was shortened by 4 bases and J by 0 bases, with 3 bases between the two germline ends. CDR1 is SGHKS, CDR2 YYEKEE, per germline (reference sequence). There are 12 residues in the CDR3. CDR3 bases: TGTGCCAGCAGCCGGAGCACAGATACGCAGTATTTT. This encodes CASSRSTDTQYF.

The CDR3 DNA reads as TGTGCCAGCAGTTCTCAGGGGAGAGAGCCCCAGCATTTT. This translates into CASSSQGREPQHF. The genes are TRBV12-3 or TRBV12-4 and TRBJ1-5; possible D gene TRBD1, 6 bases. This CDR3 is 13 amino acids long. Trimming left V 4 bases short and J 8 bases short, with 12 bases between.

The CDR3 region has the DNA TGCGCCAGCAGCCAGCGGGCAGGACCCTATGGCTACACCTTC. Translated: CASSQRAGPYGYTF. The chain uses TRBV4-3 and TRBJ1-2, with D hard to call. Germline V CDR1 and CDR2: LGHNA, YSLEER. This CDR3 has 14 amino acids. V was shortened by 3 bases and J by 4 bases, with 12 bases between the two germline ends.

The rearrangement uses TRBV18 and TRBJ1-4; a weak D match, TRBD1 (6 bases). Germline V gene data show CDR1 as KGHSH and CDR2 as LQKENI. This CDR3 comprises 13 residues. The V gene lost 1 base and the J gene lost 8 bases, with 8 bases spanning the gap. The CDR3 sequence is CASSPQGDEKLFF. In DNA, the CDR3 is TGTGCCAGCTCACCACAGGGGGACGAAAAACTGTTTTTT.

V and J are TRBV12-5 and TRBJ1-2, with TRBD1 matching over 8 bases. Per the germline V gene, CDR1 is LGHNT and CDR2 is FRNRAP. The CDR3 length is 13 residues. Trimming removed 5 bases from V and 4 bases from J; junction bases left unmatched: 3. CDR3: CASGGDRSYGYTF. The CDR3, as DNA: TGTGCTAGTGGTGGGGACAGGAGCTATGGCTACACCTTC. The entire variable domain, with the rest obtained from reference TRBV12-5 and TRBJ1-2, is as follows: DARVTQTPRHKVTEMGQEVTMRCQPILGHNTVFWYRQTMMQGLELLAYFRNRAPLDDSGMPKDRFSAEMPDATLATLKIQPSEPRDSAVYFCASGGDRSYGYTFGSGTRLTVV.

The chain combines TRBV7-2 with TRBJ2-7; TRBD1 matches at 9 bases. The CDR3 totals 15 residues. Losses at the gene ends were 2 bases for V and 3 bases for J; bases not matched to a gene: 5. Looked up from germline, CDR1 is SGHTA and CDR2 is FQGNSA. This CDR3 is CASSLNRGLIYEQYF. The CDR3 DNA is TGTGCCAGCAGCTTAAACAGGGGGCTAATCTACGAGCAGTACTTC. The full variable domain, its missing parts supplied by reference TRBV7-2 and TRBJ2-7, is GAGVSQSPSNKVTEKGKDVELRCDPISGHTALYWYRQSLGQGLEFLIYFQGNSAPDKSGLPSDRFSAERTGGSVSTLTIQRTQQEDSAVYLCASSLNRGLIYEQYFGPGTRLTVT.